The clone carrying this T cell receptor beta chain has just a few counts. Its antigen remains unknown. The entry originates in a study of OX40 agonist ivuxolimab in advanced cancers. Turning to the study itself: It was ivuxolimab, an agonistic anti-OX40 (CD134) antibody, that patients were treated with. Study observations and caveats: With doses of 0.1-3.0 mg/kg, partial responders showed among the lowest clonal expansion. Low normalized T-cell clonal expansion also characterized some of the nonresponders.

The CDR3 sequence is 11 residues long. Germline V gene lookup returns CDR1 GTSNPN and CDR2 SVGIG (reference sequence). The V gene lost 3 bases and the J gene lost 6 bases, with 9 bases spanning the gap. The protocol was immunoSEQ multiplex PCR, while the TCRdb copy is restricted to in-frame clones and leaves out a portion. The sample includes under 70,000 clones, around 85% seen only once; the top ten take roughly 4%. Patients had blood sampled at baseline and again on cycle 4 day 1 and cycle 7 day 1. The sequence came from an adult with an advanced solid tumor such as melanoma, head and neck, liver or kidney cancer. The specimen comprised CD4+ or CD8+ T cells sorted from blood, sampled in a trial of the OX40 agonist ivuxolimab. The V gene is TRBV30, the J gene TRBJ2-7; the D is unclear. The chain's CDR3 is CAWRGSVEQYF. The DNA for the CDR3 is TGTGCCTGGAGAGGTTCCGTCGAGCAGTACTTC.